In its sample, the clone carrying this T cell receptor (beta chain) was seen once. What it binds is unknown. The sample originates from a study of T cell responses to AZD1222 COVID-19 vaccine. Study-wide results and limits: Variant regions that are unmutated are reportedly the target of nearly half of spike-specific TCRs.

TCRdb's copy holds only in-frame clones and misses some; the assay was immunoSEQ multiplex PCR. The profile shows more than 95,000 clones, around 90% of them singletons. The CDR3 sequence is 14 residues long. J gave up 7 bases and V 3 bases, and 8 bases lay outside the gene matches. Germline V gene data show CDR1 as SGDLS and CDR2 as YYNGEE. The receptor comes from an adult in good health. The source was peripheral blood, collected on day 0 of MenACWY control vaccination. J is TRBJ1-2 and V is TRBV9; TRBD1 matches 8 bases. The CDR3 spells CASSAQTGGGGYTF. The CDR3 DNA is TGTGCCAGCAGCGCCCAAACAGGGGGAGGTGGCTACACCTTC.